This T cell receptor (beta chain) was profiled in a study of shared clonotypes between healthy human individuals. The V gene's germline CDR1 is MDHEN and CDR2 SYDVKM. The CDR3 runs to 15 residues. The trim removed 6 bases at V and 9 bases at J, leaving 10 bases unmatched. The protocol was immunoSEQ multiplex PCR, while the TCRdb copy is restricted to in-frame clones and leaves out a portion. The table records under 1,100,000 clones, roughly 74% of them present only once. The TCR comes from a young man in good health. Some clones in this sample may be carry-over from other donors' samples. The sample consisted of memory CD4+ T cells from PBMCs. Subset noted: CD45RA-negative fraction. The chain has TRBV28 and TRBJ2-1; TRBD1 matches at 11 bases. The CDR3 region is CASSLGTGGPGEQFF. CDR3 nucleotide sequence: TGTGCCAGCAGCTTAGGGACAGGGGGGCCGGGTGAGCAGTTCTTC.